This TCR beta chain originates from a study of lymphopenia after photon versus proton radiotherapy (dated 2019 in TCRdb). At the level of the whole study: The study compared the immunological effects of photon versus proton radiation therapy in patients with gastrointestinal tumors who developed high-grade lymphopenia. The cohort comprised 20 or so patients with gastrointestinal tumors who received either photon or proton therapy and then developed lymphopenia. The goal of the study was to describe how the two radiation modalities differ in their effects on the immune system. Beyond this particular receptor, the publication reports: After the lymphocyte count nadir, photon-treated repertoires showed oligoclonal expansion, especially of CD8+ Temra cells, which drove the drop in diversity. Across the cohort, among patients who died, a greater drop in TCR diversity after the nadir was inversely correlated with overall survival time. The authors looked at the survival association only in patients who died, and they framed better survival with proton therapy as a possibility rather than a demonstrated result. Relative stability during treatment was observed in proton-treated patients, whereas loss of naive T cells and TCR diversity and gain of effector/memory populations were observed in photon-treated patients.

A word on this clone: This receptor's antigen is unknown. No base quality information exists; no much larger clone differs at one position.

Libraries were constructed by the immunoSEQ multiplex PCR assay. Deep sequencing of rearranged TCR beta loci, alongside multiparametric flow cytometry, was used to profile T cell repertoires. TCRdb limited this immuneACCESS table to in-frame rearrangements with V and J called. A share of clones is missing; checked studies link under half to unresolved V genes, and the rest is unexplained. In all, the sample holds about 68,000 clones, and under 95% of those were seen once. The ten largest clones take up about 3% of the sample. CDR3 length: 14 amino acids, cysteine to phenylalanine. Just CDR3 DNA is preserved here, 42 bases in frame from base 1. V drops 4 bases and J drops 3 bases, leaving 10 bases in between. CDR1 and CDR2 are read off the germline V gene as MNHEY and SVGAGI.

This material consisted of peripheral blood, taken from a patient treated with photon-based radiotherapy. The rearrangement combines TRBV6-5 with TRBJ1-3; the D gene cannot be named for sure. The receptor was isolated from an older woman with pancreatic cancer. The nucleotide sequence is TGTGCCAGCAGTTTTGAACGAAATGGAAACACCATATATTTT. This gives the protein CASSFERNGNTIYF.